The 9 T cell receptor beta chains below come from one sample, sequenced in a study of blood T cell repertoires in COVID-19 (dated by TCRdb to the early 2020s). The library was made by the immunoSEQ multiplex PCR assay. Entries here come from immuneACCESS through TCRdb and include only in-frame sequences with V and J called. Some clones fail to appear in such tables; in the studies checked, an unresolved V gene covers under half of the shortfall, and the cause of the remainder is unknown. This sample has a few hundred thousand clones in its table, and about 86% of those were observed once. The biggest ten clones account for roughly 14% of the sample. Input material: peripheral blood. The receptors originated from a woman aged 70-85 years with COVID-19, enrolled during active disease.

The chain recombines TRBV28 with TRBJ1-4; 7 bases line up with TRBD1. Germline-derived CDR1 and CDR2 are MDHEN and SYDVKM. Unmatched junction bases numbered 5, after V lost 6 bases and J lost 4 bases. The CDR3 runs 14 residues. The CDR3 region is CASSLTGYNEKLFF. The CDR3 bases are TGTGCCAGCAGCCTGACAGGGTATAATGAAAAACTGTTTTTT.

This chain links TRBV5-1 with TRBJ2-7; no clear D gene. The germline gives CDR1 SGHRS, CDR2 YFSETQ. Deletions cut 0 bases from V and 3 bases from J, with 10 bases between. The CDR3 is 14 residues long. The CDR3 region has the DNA TGCGCCAGCAGCTTGGGCGTAGAAATCTACGAGCAGTACTTC. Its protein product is CASSLGVEIYEQYF.

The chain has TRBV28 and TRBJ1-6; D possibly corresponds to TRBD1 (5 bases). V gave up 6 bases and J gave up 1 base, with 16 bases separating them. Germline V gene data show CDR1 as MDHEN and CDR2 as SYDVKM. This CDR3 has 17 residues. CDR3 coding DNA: TGTGCCAGCAGACCTATAGATGGGGGGTCCTATAATTCACCCCTCCACTTT. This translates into CASRPIDGGSYNSPLHF. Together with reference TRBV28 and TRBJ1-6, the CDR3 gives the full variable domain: DVKVTQSSRYLVKRTGEKVFLECVQDMDHENMFWYRQDPGLGLRLIYFSYDVKMKEKGDIPEGYSVSREKKERFSLILESASTNQTSMYLCASRPIDGGSYNSPLHFGNGTRLTVT.

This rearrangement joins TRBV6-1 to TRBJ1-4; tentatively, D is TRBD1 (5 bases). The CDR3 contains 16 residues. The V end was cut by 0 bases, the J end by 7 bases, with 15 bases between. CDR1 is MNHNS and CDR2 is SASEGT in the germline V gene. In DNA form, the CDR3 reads TGTGCCAGCAGTGAAGCCCTCGGGAGGGGTAGTGAAAAACTGTTTTTT. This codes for CASSEALGRGSEKLFF.

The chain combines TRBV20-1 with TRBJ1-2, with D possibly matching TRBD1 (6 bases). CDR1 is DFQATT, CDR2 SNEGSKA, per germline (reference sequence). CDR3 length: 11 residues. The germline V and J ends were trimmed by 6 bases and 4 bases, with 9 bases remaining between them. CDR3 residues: CSAPTGYGYTF. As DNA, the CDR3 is TGCAGTGCCCCGACAGGCTATGGCTACACCTTC.

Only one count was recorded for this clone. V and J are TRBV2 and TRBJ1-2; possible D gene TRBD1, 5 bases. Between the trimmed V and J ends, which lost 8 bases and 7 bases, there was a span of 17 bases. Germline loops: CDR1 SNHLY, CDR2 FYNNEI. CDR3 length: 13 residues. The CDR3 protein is CASAFGGVGGYTF. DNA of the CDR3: TGTGCCAGCGCGTTCGGGGGGGTAGGTGGCTACACCTTC.

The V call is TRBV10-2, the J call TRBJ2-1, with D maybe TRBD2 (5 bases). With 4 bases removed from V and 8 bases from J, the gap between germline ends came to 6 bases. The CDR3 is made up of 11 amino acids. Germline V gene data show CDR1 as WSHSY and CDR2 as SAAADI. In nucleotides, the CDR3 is TGCGCCAGCAGTGCGGGGTATGAGCAGTTCTTC. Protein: CASSAGYEQFF.

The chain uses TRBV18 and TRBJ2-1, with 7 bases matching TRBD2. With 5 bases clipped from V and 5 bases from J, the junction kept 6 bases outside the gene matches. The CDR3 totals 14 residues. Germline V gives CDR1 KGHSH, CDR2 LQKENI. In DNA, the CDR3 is TGTGCCAGCTCAGAAGGCGGGACTAACAATGAGCAGTTCTTC. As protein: CASSEGGTNNEQFF.

Written as DNA, the CDR3 is TGTGCCAGCAGCGTAACGGGGGGCATAGAAAATGAGCAGTTCTTC. Amino acids: CASSVTGGIENEQFF. The V gene is TRBV9, the J gene TRBJ2-1; tentatively, D is TRBD2 (7 bases). The V and J ends lost 1 base and 7 bases respectively, with 15 bases between them. Germline values: CDR1 SGDLS, CDR2 YYNGEE. The CDR3 sequence is 15 residues long.